Listed below are T cell receptor beta chains from one sample, sequenced in a study of T cell responses to AZD1222 COVID-19 vaccine. The data were produced by immunoSEQ multiplex PCR, yet TCRdb's version contains in-frame clones alone and is incomplete. The sample lists roughly 200,000 clones, around 88% occurring once. This material consisted of peripheral blood, taken on day 0 of AZD1222 vaccination. These receptors originate from an adult in good health. CDR3s include the opening cysteine and the closing phenylalanine or tryptophan. A D gene is named only where the DNA matches it firmly.

V: TRBV3-1/TRBV3-2
J: TRBJ2-1
D: TRBD2
CDR3: CASSQVLAGYNEQFF

V: TRBV5-6
J: TRBJ1-2
D: TRBD1
CDR3: CASSWDRNYGYTF

V: TRBV5-1
J: TRBJ1-6
D: TRBD1
CDR3: CASSFGTGGKMSSPLHF

V: TRBV21-1
J: TRBJ1-5
D: -
CDR3: CASKADTNQPQHF

V: TRBV30
J: TRBJ2-5
D: -
CDR3: CAWSFRWGETQYF

V: TRBV7-9
J: TRBJ1-5
D: -
CDR3: CASSSPPDGHSNQPQHF

V: TRBV4-1
J: TRBJ2-5
D: -
CDR3: CASSQGGRGGDETQYF

V: TRBV7-9
J: TRBJ2-7
D: -
CDR3: CASSFTYEQYF

V: TRBV7-9
J: TRBJ1-5
D: TRBD1
CDR3: CASSPTGEPQHF

V: TRBV4-1
J: TRBJ2-5
D: -
CDR3: CASSPGTEETQYF

V: TRBV3-1/TRBV3-2
J: TRBJ2-5
D: TRBD1
CDR3: CASSHRGTGRETQYF

V: TRBV5-1
J: TRBJ2-1
D: TRBD1
CDR3: CASSAGTVYNEQFF

V: TRBV19
J: TRBJ1-2
D: -
CDR3: CASSIQNYGYTF

V: TRBV29-1
J: TRBJ1-1
D: -
CDR3: CSVGPREDTEAFF

V: TRBV24-1
J: TRBJ2-6
D: -
CDR3: CATSDPGPISGANVLTF

V: TRBV7-9
J: TRBJ1-6
D: TRBD1
CDR3: CASSPGQGGSPLHF

V: TRBV6-4
J: TRBJ1-6
D: -
CDR3: CASSDSYNSPLHF

V: TRBV9
J: TRBJ2-7
D: TRBD2
CDR3: CASSTGLEGLASYEQYF

V: TRBV7-8
J: TRBJ1-4
D: -
CDR3: CASNMQGSEKLFF

V: TRBV2
J: TRBJ2-7
D: -
CDR3: CASSEAAGTYEQYF